This T cell receptor beta chain is from a study of cytomegalovirus exposure and HLA in healthy donors. The germline V gene has CDR1 SGHDT and CDR2 YYEEEE. V was pared by 5 bases and J by 4 bases, with 7 bases of the junction left unmatched. The CDR3 has 14 amino acids. Study conclusions and caveats: Productive status was seen about 87% or about 30% of the time for most TCR beta V segments in an earlier analysis. When analyzed later, the rates of TCR association showed variation by HLA locus, with DRB1 the most and HLA-C the fewest. In a later analysis, several top co-occurrence clusters appeared linked to parvovirus B19, influenza, CMV and Epstein-Barr virus.

PCR was performed using 60 Vbeta and 13 Jbeta primers. TCRdb keeps only in-frame clones here, not all; method: immunoSEQ multiplex PCR. The sample contains 150,000 to 200,000 clones, around 75% of which appear only once. Each of the donors was a healthy bone marrow donor. Remarks on this clone: Antigen: not known.

Source material: PBMCs. V is TRBV5-6 and J is TRBJ1-2; the match to TRBD1 covers 8 bases. This TCR came from a woman aged 30 to 39 in good health and CMV-seropositive. The CDR3 reads CASRITGGAYGYTF. The DNA for the CDR3 is TGTGCCAGCAGGATCACAGGGGGTGCCTATGGCTACACCTTC.